These 24 T cell receptor beta chains were all obtained from the same sample, sequenced in a study of T cells in Graves' hyperthyroidism and ophthalmopathy. The CDR3 regions of TCR beta were amplified from RNA transcripts. In the first-round RT-PCR of the TCR CDR3, the HTBI primer set was used. One entry per CDR3 protein results from TCRdb running MiXCR on the multiplex PCR reads. This sample has hundreds of thousands of distinct CDR3 sequences, with roughly 14% found just once. Sequenced material: blood. Receptors were obtained from a woman in her fifties or sixties with Graves' ophthalmopathy.

This rearrangement joins TRBV15 to TRBJ1-3, with D perhaps TRBD1 (5 bases). The CDR3 consists of 15 residues. Trimming shortened V by 1 base and J by 7 bases, and 14 bases separated the two germline ends. The germline gives CDR1 LNHNV, CDR2 YYDKDF (reference sequence). The DNA for the CDR3 is TGTGCCACCAGCAGAGGTTGGGGGGTGCGGAACACCATATATTTT. Amino acids: CATSRGWGVRNTIYF.

The chain uses TRBV19 and TRBJ2-2; D is possibly TRBD1 (6 bases). V shed 3 bases and J shed 3 bases, with 14 bases lying between them. CDR3 size: 16 residues. CDR1 and CDR2 from the germline V gene are LNHDA and SQIVND (reference sequence). The CDR3 protein is CASSMKRTAYTGELFF. The CDR3 DNA reads TGTGCCAGTAGTATGAAGCGGACAGCGTACACCGGGGAGCTGTTTTTT.

This clonotype has at least ten counts. J is TRBJ1-1 and V is TRBV2, with no clear D. CDR3 size: 14 residues. Germline V gene sequence: CDR1 SNHLY, CDR2 FYNNEI. V gave up 7 bases and J gave up 1 base, with 13 bases separating them. CDR3 protein: CASIQLTENTEAFF. CDR3 DNA sequence: TGTGCCAGCATTCAACTAACGGAGAACACTGAAGCTTTCTTT. Full variable domain (rest looked up from reference TRBV2 and TRBJ1-1): EPEVTQTPSHQVTQMGQEVILRCVPISNHLYFYWYRQILGQKVEFLVSFYNNEISEKSEIFDDQFSVERPDGSNFTLKIRSTKLEDSAMYFCASIQLTENTEAFFGQGTRLTVV.

There are many counts of this clonotype. The V gene is TRBV3-1, the J gene TRBJ2-1, with D possibly matching TRBD2 (6 bases). The germline V and J ends were trimmed by 0 bases and 8 bases, with 11 bases remaining between them. The CDR3 runs to 14 residues. CDR1 and CDR2 from the germline V gene are LGHDT and YNNKEL (reference sequence). CDR3 protein: CASSQDSGEDEQFF. Written as DNA, the CDR3 is TGTGCCAGCAGCCAAGATTCCGGGGAGGATGAGCAGTTCTTC.

The rearrangement links TRBV14 to TRBJ2-1, with TRBD2 matching over 14 bases. V lost 3 bases and J lost 4; bases outside the gene matches: 2. Germline V gene data show CDR1 as SGHDN and CDR2 as FVKESK. The CDR3 consists of 16 residues. CDR3 sequence: CASSQRLAGGYNEQFF. Here the CDR3 DNA reads TGTGCCAGCAGCCAGCGACTAGCGGGGGGGTACAATGAGCAGTTCTTC.

In its sample, this clonotype was seen many times. V and J are TRBV3-1 and TRBJ1-4, with 12 positions matching TRBD1. The CDR3 is 18 residues long. Unmatched junction bases numbered 5, after V lost 1 base and J lost 2 bases. Germline V gives CDR1 LGHDT, CDR2 YNNKEL (reference sequence). As DNA, the CDR3 is TGTGCCAGCAGCCAAGTACCGGGACAGGGGGCCACTAATGAAAAACTGTTTTTT. Translated: CASSQVPGQGATNEKLFF.

This clonotype was counted many times. The chain carries TRBV11-2 and TRBJ2-1; 7 positions agree with TRBD1. Germline V gene lookup returns CDR1 SGHAT and CDR2 FQNNGV. CDR3 length equals 17 residues. J was trimmed by 0 bases and V by 5 bases; bases with no gene match: 10. The CDR3 DNA sequence: TGTGCCAGCAGCGCAAGACAGGGCGCCAGCTCCTACAATGAGCAGTTCTTC. It is translated as CASSARQGASSYNEQFF.

This clonotype came up a few times. The J gene is TRBJ2-1, the V gene TRBV7-9; D not certain. The CDR3 consists of 12 residues. The germline V gene encodes CDR1 SEHNR and CDR2 FQNEAQ (reference sequence). Deletions cut 2 bases from V and 7 bases from J, with 6 bases between. CDR3 nucleotides: TGTGCCAGCAGCTTATGGTGGAATGAGCAGTTCTTC. Amino acids: CASSLWWNEQFF.

The rearrangement uses TRBV6-2 or TRBV6-3 and TRBJ1-4; possibly TRBD1 for D (6 bases). The ends were cut back, 4 bases at V and 8 bases at J, with 17 bases in the middle. The CDR3 runs to 15 residues. The germline V gene has CDR1 MNHEY and CDR2 SVGEGT. The CDR3 coding sequence is TGTGCCAGCAGTTCCAGGGGAGGCTTGGGGGAAAAACTGTTTTTT. Amino acids: CASSSRGGLGEKLFF.

This clonotype was counted ten times or more. The J gene is TRBJ2-3, the V gene TRBV6-1, with a tentative D call TRBD2 (5 bases). V was pared by 4 bases and J by 2 bases, with 13 bases between. Germline loops: CDR1 MNHNS, CDR2 SASEGT. This CDR3 has 15 residues. The DNA for the CDR3 is TGTGCCAGCAGTGGGGGTAGCGATTTCACAGATACGCAGTATTTT. Translated: CASSGGSDFTDTQYF.

This clonotype showed up many times. The chain combines TRBV28 with TRBJ1-3; D is perhaps TRBD1 (5 bases). Trimming removed 7 bases at V and 4 bases at J, with 8 bases between. CDR1 and CDR2 from the germline V gene are MDHEN and SYDVKM. The CDR3 covers 12 residues. The CDR3: CASKGDGNTIYF. The CDR3 nucleotides read TGTGCCAGCAAAGGGGACGGAAACACCATATATTTT.

There are many counts of this clonotype. This chain joins TRBV5-1 and TRBJ2-2; TRBD2 agrees at 8 bases. The CDR3 has 17 residues. The germline CDR1 and CDR2 sequences are SGHRS and YFSETQ. V dropped 1 base and J dropped 2; count of bases not matched to a gene: 7. The CDR3 nucleotides read TGCGCCAGCAGCTTGAAAGCGGGAGTTGGAAACACCGGGGAGCTGTTTTTT. Its protein is CASSLKAGVGNTGELFF.

This clonotype was seen ten or more times. This rearrangement joins TRBV7-9 to TRBJ2-2; 9 bases are a match to TRBD2. Trimming cost V 5 bases and J 0 bases; bases outside gene matches: 7. Germline V gene sequence: CDR1 SEHNR, CDR2 FQNEAQ (reference sequence). The CDR3 length is 17 residues. The CDR3 sequence is CASSPLAGHTNTGELFF. CDR3 nucleotide sequence: TGTGCCAGCAGCCCACTAGCGGGCCATACGAACACCGGGGAGCTGTTTTTT.

V usage is TRBV5-1 and J usage is TRBJ2-3; 9 bases are a match to TRBD2. The J segment lost 0 bases and the V segment lost 4 bases, leaving 6 bases of the junction unmatched. The germline V gene encodes CDR1 SGHRS and CDR2 YFSETQ. The CDR3 spans 16 residues. CDR3 in DNA: TGCGCCAGCAGCCTCGGACTAGCGATTAGCACAGATACGCAGTATTTT. Translating gives CASSLGLAISTDTQYF.

V gene TRBV3-1 combines with J gene TRBJ2-2; TRBD2 is a possible D gene (6 bases). CDR3 size: 16 residues. Germline CDR1 and CDR2: LGHDT and YNNKEL (reference sequence). V was shortened by 4 bases and J by 4 bases, with 16 bases between the two germline ends. The CDR3: CASSRYPDGGTGELFF. CDR3 nucleotides: TGTGCCAGCAGCCGGTACCCGGACGGGGGCACCGGGGAGCTGTTTTTT. The entire variable domain, with the rest obtained from reference TRBV3-1 and TRBJ2-2, is as follows: DTAVSQTPKYLVTQMGNDKSIKCEQNLGHDTMYWYKQDSKKFLKIMFSYNNKELIINETVPNRFSPKSPDKAHLNLHINSLELGDSAVYFCASSRYPDGGTGELFFGEGSRLTVL.

This clonotype has at least ten counts. V and J are TRBV29-1 and TRBJ1-2, with D tentatively TRBD1 (5 bases). Germline V gives CDR1 SQVTM, CDR2 ANQGSEA. Trimming stripped 1 base from V and 4 bases from J, with 13 bases between. This CDR3 is built from 14 residues. This CDR3 is CSVEVHGASYGYTF. In nucleotides, the CDR3 is TGCAGCGTTGAAGTTCACGGGGCTAGCTATGGCTACACCTTC.

The genes are TRBV7-2 and TRBJ2-3; no clear D. The CDR3 totals 15 residues. Per germline, CDR1 SGHTA and CDR2 FQGNSA. V lost 2 bases and J 4 bases, leaving 13 bases between the germline ends. As DNA, the CDR3 is TGTGCCAGCAGCTTATTTGGGGTGTCGGCAGATACGCAGTATTTT. Amino acid sequence: CASSLFGVSADTQYF. Based on the CDR3 plus reference TRBV7-2 and TRBJ2-3, the full variable domain is GAGVSQSPSNKVTEKGKDVELRCDPISGHTALYWYRQSLGQGLEFLIYFQGNSAPDKSGLPSDRFSAERTGGSVSTLTIQRTQQEDSAVYLCASSLFGVSADTQYFGPGTRLTVL.

This clonotype has at least ten counts. The chain is built from TRBV11-3 and TRBJ1-6, with D maybe TRBD1 (5 bases). This CDR3 spans 16 amino acids. CDR1 SGHNT and CDR2 YENEEA come from the germline V gene. V lost 5 bases and J lost 7, with 18 bases in between. The CDR3 DNA reads as TGTGCCAGCAGCATCGCGGACATCAAGAGCAATTCACCCCTCCACTTT. It codes for CASSIADIKSNSPLHF. Together with reference TRBV11-3 and TRBJ1-6, the CDR3 gives the full variable domain: EAGVVQSPRYKIIEKKQPVAFWCNPISGHNTLYWYLQNLGQGPELLIRYENEEAVDDSQLPKDRFSAERLKGVDSTLKIQPAELGDSAVYLCASSIADIKSNSPLHFGNGTRLTVT.

The sample holds many counts of this clonotype. The genes are TRBV7-9 and TRBJ2-2; 12 nucleotides align to TRBD2. V shed 5 bases and J 4 bases; nucleotides not matched to a gene: 8. In germline, CDR1 is SEHNR, CDR2 FQNEAQ (reference sequence). This CDR3 contains 17 residues. CDR3 DNA sequence: TGTGCCAGCAGCCTCCCCCGACTAGCGGGAGTCACCGGGGAGCTGTTTTTT. It codes for CASSLPRLAGVTGELFF.

This clonotype has at least ten counts. The chain carries TRBV2 and TRBJ1-3; D unclear. Germline V gene sequence: CDR1 SNHLY, CDR2 FYNNEI. The CDR3 loop spans 12 amino acids. Deletions cut 3 bases from V and 8 bases from J, with 8 bases between. The CDR3 reads CASSETRDTIYF. In nucleotides, the CDR3 is TGTGCCAGCAGTGAGACGCGGGACACCATATATTTT.

V gene TRBV19 combines with J gene TRBJ1-4, with TRBD1 identical over 7 bases. The CDR3 is 14 residues long. V lost 3 bases to trimming and J lost 8 bases; unmatched junction nucleotides: 6. Germline assignment: CDR1 LNHDA and CDR2 SQIVND (reference sequence). Here the CDR3 DNA reads TGTGCCAGTAGTATCAGGGGGGGGGACGAAAAACTGTTTTTT. It specifies CASSIRGGDEKLFF. Using reference TRBV19 and TRBJ1-4 for the parts outside the CDR3, the full variable domain is DGGITQSPKYLFRKEGQNVTLSCEQNLNHDAMYWYRQDPGQGLRLIYYSQIVNDFQKGDIAEGYSVSREKKESFPLTVTSAQKNPTAFYLCASSIRGGDEKLFFGSGTQLSVL.

This clonotype was picked up many times. The chain carries TRBV30 and TRBJ2-2; D is possibly TRBD2 (6 bases). Between the trimmed V and J ends, which lost 4 bases and 6 bases, there was a span of 15 bases. Per germline, CDR1 GTSNPN and CDR2 SVGIG (reference sequence). CDR3 length equals 14 residues. The CDR3 nucleotides read TGTGCCTGGACGAGACTAGAAGGTTCCGGGGAGCTGTTTTTT. This gives the protein CAWTRLEGSGELFF.

The CDR3 DNA follows: TGCAGTGAAAAGAGAGTCGGGACAGGGGGAGTATACAATGAGCAGTTCTTC. This codes for CSEKRVGTGGVYNEQFF. This chain connects TRBV20-1 to TRBJ2-1; TRBD1 agrees at 11 bases. The germline CDR1 and CDR2 sequences are DFQATT and SNEGSKA (reference sequence). This CDR3 is 17 amino acids long. The V gene end was trimmed by 7 bases and the J gene end by 4 bases; junction bases not matched to a gene: 15.

The rearrangement uses TRBV20-1 and TRBJ1-3; TRBD1 might be the D (5 bases). The germline CDR1 and CDR2 sequences are DFQATT and SNEGSKA (reference sequence). The V gene lost 0 bases and the J gene lost 8 bases, with 14 bases spanning the gap. The CDR3 is made up of 14 amino acids. In DNA, the CDR3 is TGCAGTGCTAGAGATGCGGGGTGGGGCTACACCATATATTTT. Amino acid sequence: CSARDAGWGYTIYF.